What follows describes a single TCR beta chain. The data stem from a study of blood T cell repertoires in COVID-19. V gave up 1 base and J gave up 5 bases, with 9 bases separating them. Germline V gene data show CDR1 as SGHTA and CDR2 as FQGTGA. CDR3 length: 14 amino acids. Some clones are missing from TCRdb's copy, which holds only in-frame ones; the method was immunoSEQ multiplex PCR. This sample has approximately 230,000 clones; roughly four fifths occur once, and the top ten carry 15%. The recovered donors of Cohort 3 showed two negative PCRs, clearance, or symptom resolution. The gene calls are TRBV7-3 and TRBJ2-1; D call uncertain. Sequenced sample: PBMCs or T cells enriched from blood (not recorded which). This receptor was taken from a man aged 35 to 55 who had recovered from COVID-19. The chain's CDR3 is CASSLSRLHNEQFF. The CDR3, as DNA: TGTGCCAGCAGCTTAAGCCGACTGCACAATGAGCAGTTCTTC.